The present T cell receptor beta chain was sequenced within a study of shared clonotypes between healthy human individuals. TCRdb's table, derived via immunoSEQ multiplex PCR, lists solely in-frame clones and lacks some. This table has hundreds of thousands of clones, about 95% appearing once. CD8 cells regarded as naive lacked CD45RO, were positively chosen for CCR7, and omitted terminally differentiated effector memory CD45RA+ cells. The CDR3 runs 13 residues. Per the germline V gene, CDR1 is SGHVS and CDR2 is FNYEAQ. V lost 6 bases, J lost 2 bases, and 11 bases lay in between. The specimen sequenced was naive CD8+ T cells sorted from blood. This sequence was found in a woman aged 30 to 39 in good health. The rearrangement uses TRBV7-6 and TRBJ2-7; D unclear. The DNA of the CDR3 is TGTGCCAGCAGTCCTAACTCGGCCTACGAGCAGTACTTC. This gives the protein CASSPNSAYEQYF.